The 13 T cell receptor beta chains below come from one sample, sequenced in a study of T cell responses to AZD1222 COVID-19 vaccine. Libraries were prepared by immunoSEQ multiplex PCR; TCRdb keeps only in-frame clonotypes and omits some of them. This sample carries under 150,000 clones, more than 75% of them seen once, and the ten largest clones take 7.5% to 8%. This sample comprised peripheral blood, obtained on day 0 of AZD1222 vaccination. The receptors shown here come from an adult in good health.

This clone was detected only once. V is TRBV3-1 (or the pseudogene TRBV3-2) and J is TRBJ1-3; D is uncertain. With 3 bases removed from V and 3 bases from J, the gap between germline ends came to 15 bases. In germline, CDR1 is LGHDT, CDR2 YNNKEL (reference sequence). The CDR3 contains 16 residues. The DNA for the CDR3 is TGTGCCAGCAGCCACAGCATTATCGGATTTGGAAACACCATATATTTT. It yields the protein CASSHSIIGFGNTIYF.

V is TRBV5-4 and J is TRBJ2-5; no firm D call. Between the trimmed V and J ends, which lost 1 base and 9 bases, there was a span of 13 bases. The germline V gene encodes CDR1 SGHNT and CDR2 YYREEE (reference sequence). The CDR3 consists of 13 residues. The CDR3 DNA reads as TGTGCCAGCAGCTTGCCCCATAAGGAGTCCCAGTACTTC. Translating gives CASSLPHKESQYF. Full variable domain (remainder filled in from reference TRBV5-4 and TRBJ2-5): ETGVTQSPTHLIKTRGQQVTLRCSSQSGHNTVSWYQQALGQGPQFIFQYYREEENGRGNFPPRFSGLQFPNYSSELNVNALELDDSALYLCASSLPHKESQYFGPGTRLLVL.

The DNA for the CDR3 is TGTGCCAGCAGCTTAAGAATTCGCGGGACTAGCGGGAGTAAGGGCGGGGAGCTGTTTTTT. It specifies CASSLRIRGTSGSKGGELFF. The chain recombines TRBV7-3 with TRBJ2-2; 14 bases fit TRBD2. The CDR3 sequence is 20 residues long. J lost 7 bases, V lost 1 base, and 14 bases had no gene match. The germline CDR1 and CDR2 sequences are SGHTA and FQGTGA.

The chain links TRBV5-5 to TRBJ2-7; the match to TRBD2 covers 11 bases. The germline CDR1 and CDR2 sequences are SGHKS and YYEKEE (reference sequence). Trimming removed 0 bases from V and 4 bases from J; junction bases left unmatched: 3. CDR3 size: 15 residues. CDR3 DNA sequence: TGTGCCAGCAGCTTGGATGGGACTAGCGGTTACGAGCAGTACTTC. It translates to CASSLDGTSGYEQYF.

This sequence joins TRBV24-1 and TRBJ2-1, with unresolved D. V was clipped by 6 bases and J by 0 bases, with 5 bases between them. This CDR3 is built from 13 residues. Germline lookup yields CDR1 KGHDR and CDR2 SFDVKD. CDR3 region: CATSKDSYNEQFF. Here the CDR3 DNA reads TGTGCCACCAGTAAGGACTCCTACAATGAGCAGTTCTTC.

The V gene is TRBV6-6, the J gene TRBJ1-2; TRBD1 agrees at 7 bases. There are 21 residues in the CDR3. Germline assignment: CDR1 MNHNY and CDR2 SVGAGI (reference sequence). Trimming at V came to 6 bases and at J to 0 bases, leaving 25 bases not matched to a gene. The CDR3 is CASSPRGQLTSTPTANYGYTF. CDR3 nucleotide sequence: TGTGCCAGCAGCCCCCGGGGACAGCTAACCTCAACGCCTACAGCTAACTATGGCTACACCTTC.

The V gene is TRBV2, the J gene TRBJ1-1; 7 bases are a match to TRBD1. V dropped 5 bases and J dropped 5; count of bases not matched to a gene: 8. This CDR3 contains 14 residues. Germline V lookup: CDR1 SNHLY, CDR2 FYNNEI. The CDR3 region has the DNA TGTGCCAGCAGTTCACAGGGGACTGAGACTGAAGCTTTCTTT. Translation: CASSSQGTETEAFF.

V gene TRBV29-1 combines with J gene TRBJ1-2, with a tentative D call TRBD1 (5 bases). Trimming removed 6 bases from V and 4 bases from J, with 18 bases in between. CDR3 length: 14 residues. Germline V gives CDR1 SQVTM, CDR2 ANQGSEA. In nucleotides, the CDR3 is TGCAGCGTCGCCGACAGAGCTATTGGCTATGGCTACACCTTC. Residues: CSVADRAIGYGYTF.

This clone was picked up a small number of times. J is TRBJ2-7 and V is TRBV19; D may be TRBD1 or TRBD2 (6 bases each). The CDR3 runs 14 residues. The ends were cut back, 0 bases at V and 8 bases at J, with 14 bases in the middle. CDR1 is LNHDA and CDR2 is SQIVND in the germline V gene (reference sequence). The CDR3 region has the DNA TGTGCCAGTAGTATAGAAAGGGGGGCTCCGAAGCAGTACTTC. Translation gives CASSIERGAPKQYF.

This rearrangement joins TRBV29-1 to TRBJ1-1, with D perhaps TRBD1 (6 bases). This CDR3 is 12 amino acids long. Germline loops: CDR1 SQVTM, CDR2 ANQGSEA. V was pared by 1 base and J by 7 bases, with 10 bases between. CDR3 nucleotides: TGCAGCGTTGAAGCGGGGGGCTATGAAGCTTTCTTT. Protein sequence: CSVEAGGYEAFF. Full variable domain (outside the CDR3, taken from reference TRBV29-1 and TRBJ1-1): SAVISQKPSRDICQRGTSLTIQCQVDSQVTMMFWYRQQPGQSLTLIATANQGSEATYESGFVIDKFPISRPNLTFSTLTVSNMSPEDSSIYLCSVEAGGYEAFFGQGTRLTVV.

V gene TRBV30 combines with J gene TRBJ1-1; D call uncertain. CDR1 GTSNPN and CDR2 SVGIG come from the germline V gene (reference sequence). CDR3 length equals 11 residues. Trimming pared 5 bases from V and 2 bases from J, leaving 6 bases between. The CDR3 loop reads CAWQRNTEAFF. In nucleotides, the CDR3 is TGTGCCTGGCAGAGAAACACTGAAGCTTTCTTT.

This clone was seen only once. V is TRBV7-2 and J is TRBJ1-2; D unclear. The CDR3 runs to 13 residues. Germline CDR1 SGHTA, CDR2 FQGNSA. The V and J ends lost 1 base and 4 bases respectively, with 7 bases between them. CDR3 region: CASSLDNTYGYTF. The CDR3 bases are TGTGCCAGCAGCTTAGATAACACCTATGGCTACACCTTC.

This CDR3 reads CASSQDLVNYGYTF. DNA of the CDR3: TGTGCCAGCAGCCAAGATTTAGTTAACTATGGCTACACCTTC. The genes are TRBV14 and TRBJ1-2; D call uncertain. The CDR3 has 14 amino acids. The germline V gene has CDR1 SGHDN and CDR2 FVKESK. Deletions cut 0 bases from V and 1 base from J, with 6 bases between.